The 26 T cell receptor beta chains listed next were all sequenced from one sample in a study of cytomegalovirus exposure and HLA in healthy donors. Primers: 60 Vbeta forward and 13 Jbeta reverse. The data were produced by immunoSEQ multiplex PCR, yet TCRdb's version contains in-frame clones alone and is incomplete. The sample includes 18,000 or so clones, roughly 75% seen only once; the top ten take roughly 3.7%. Material for sequencing was PBMCs. Receptors originate from a man aged 18 to 29 in good health and CMV-seronegative.

The chain combines TRBV5-1 with TRBJ2-7; 7 bases align to TRBD1. V gave up 0 bases and J gave up 0 bases; unmatched junction bases: 3. The CDR3 covers 15 residues. Germline CDR1 SGHRS, CDR2 YFSETQ. Here the CDR3 reads CASSLVAGGSYEQYF. The CDR3 DNA reads as TGCGCCAGCAGCTTGGTGGCAGGGGGCTCCTACGAGCAGTACTTC.

This clone has only a few counts. The chain couples TRBV30 to TRBJ1-6, with D possibly matching TRBD1 (5 bases). Germline V gene data show CDR1 as GTSNPN and CDR2 as SVGIG (reference sequence). V gave up 3 bases and J gave up 4 bases, with 16 bases separating them. CDR3 length: 16 amino acids. The DNA for the CDR3 is TGTGCCTGGAGCCTCGGGGGAGGGCTATATAATTCACCCCTCCACTTT. Protein: CAWSLGGGLYNSPLHF.

The V gene is TRBV6-1, the J gene TRBJ2-7, with 9 nucleotides matching TRBD1. Per germline, CDR1 MNHNS and CDR2 SASEGT. This CDR3 comprises 16 residues. J was trimmed by 0 bases and V by 2 bases; bases with no gene match: 5. CDR3 DNA sequence: TGTGCCAGCAGTGAATCCGAGACAGGGGGCTCCTACGAGCAGTACTTC. This gives the protein CASSESETGGSYEQYF.

The chain employs TRBV25-1 and TRBJ1-1; D remains unclear. From germline, CDR1 is MGHDK and CDR2 SYGVNS. V was pared by 10 bases and J by 4 bases, with 22 bases between. This CDR3 is 15 amino acids long. DNA for the CDR3: TGTGCCACCGGGAAAATGAGTCAAGGTGTCACTGAAGCTTTCTTT. Translated: CATGKMSQGVTEAFF.

The rearrangement links TRBV30 to TRBJ2-7; the match to TRBD1 covers 7 bases. The CDR3 runs 12 residues. Trimming took 3 bases from V and 5 from J; bases not matched to a gene: 4. Per the germline V gene, CDR1 is GTSNPN and CDR2 is SVGIG (reference sequence). CDR3 residues: CAWRGDRDEQYF. CDR3 DNA: TGTGCCTGGAGGGGAGACAGGGACGAGCAGTACTTC. Variable domain in full (rest from reference TRBV30 and TRBJ2-7): SQTIHQWPATLVQPVGSPLSLECTVEGTSNPNLYWYRQAAGRGLQLLFYSVGIGQISSEVPQNLSASRPQDRQFILSSKKLLLSDSGFYLCAWRGDRDEQYFGPGTRLTVT.

The V gene is TRBV30, the J gene TRBJ1-1; a weak D match, TRBD1 (5 bases). The CDR3 is made up of 14 amino acids. Germline assignment: CDR1 GTSNPN and CDR2 SVGIG (reference sequence). The V gene lost 4 bases and the J gene lost 7 bases, with 19 bases spanning the gap. The CDR3 spells CAWIQRERGIEAFF. CDR3 bases: TGTGCCTGGATTCAACGAGAAAGGGGAATTGAAGCTTTCTTT.

J is TRBJ2-7 and V is TRBV6-1, with D perhaps matching TRBD1 (5 bases). CDR1 and CDR2 from the germline V gene are MNHNS and SASEGT. V was cut by 5 bases and J by 4 bases, with 12 bases left in between. The CDR3 has 13 amino acids. The DNA for the CDR3 is TGTGCCAGCAGTTTTCAGGGTGGGTACGAGCAGTACTTC. It yields the protein CASSFQGGYEQYF.

J is TRBJ2-1 and V is TRBV6-5; the match to TRBD2 covers 8 bases. CDR1 is MNHEY and CDR2 is SVGAGI in the germline V gene. The CDR3 is 14 residues long. V lost 5 bases to trimming and J lost 9 bases; unmatched junction nucleotides: 9. CDR3 DNA: TGTGCCAGCAGTCCCAAGAGCGGGGGATTTGAGCAGTTCTTC. It yields the protein CASSPKSGGFEQFF.

The gene calls are TRBV5-4 and TRBJ1-2; D possibly corresponds to TRBD1 (6 bases). CDR1 and CDR2 from the germline V gene are SGHNT and YYREEE (reference sequence). The ends were cut back, 4 bases at V and 5 bases at J, with 12 bases in the middle. The CDR3 runs 13 residues. The CDR3 here is CASSDQDSYGYTF. The CDR3 DNA follows: TGTGCCAGCAGCGACCAGGACAGTTATGGCTACACCTTC.

This clone was recorded only once. The J gene is TRBJ2-7, the V gene TRBV6-1; the D is unclear. CDR3 size: 11 residues. From germline, CDR1 is MNHNS and CDR2 SASEGT. V was pared by 5 bases and J by 2 bases, with 4 bases between. This CDR3 is CASSPAYEQYF. In DNA form, the CDR3 reads TGTGCCAGCAGTCCAGCCTACGAGCAGTACTTC.

This chain joins TRBV2 and TRBJ1-1, with 7 bases lining up with TRBD1. The trim removed 6 bases at V and 0 bases at J, leaving 4 bases unmatched. The CDR3 loop spans 14 amino acids. Germline V gene lookup returns CDR1 SNHLY and CDR2 FYNNEI. The CDR3 spells CASRGGQMNTEAFF. In nucleotides, the CDR3 is TGTGCCAGCAGAGGGGGACAGATGAACACTGAAGCTTTCTTT.

The sample holds one count of this clone. V usage is TRBV6-6 and J usage is TRBJ2-2; 13 bases align to TRBD2. This CDR3 comprises 16 residues. The V gene's germline CDR1 is MNHNY and CDR2 SVGAGI (reference sequence). V shed 6 bases and J 5 bases; nucleotides not matched to a gene: 6. The CDR3 DNA reads TGTGCCAGCAGGAAAGGACTAGCGGGAGATACCGGGGAGCTGTTTTTT. This translates into CASRKGLAGDTGELFF.

The chain employs TRBV6-5 and TRBJ1-5, with a possible D match to TRBD1 (5 bases). CDR1 is MNHEY and CDR2 is SVGAGI in the germline V gene. The CDR3 runs to 15 residues. V was pared by 5 bases and J by 0 bases, with 11 bases between. The CDR3 reads CASSRLGASNQPQHF. DNA for the CDR3: TGTGCCAGCAGTCGCCTTGGGGCTAGCAATCAGCCCCAGCATTTT.

This clone turned up a few times. V and J are TRBV2 and TRBJ2-1; D may be TRBD2 (7 bases). The CDR3 has 15 amino acids. Looked up from germline, CDR1 is SNHLY and CDR2 is FYNNEI. Trimming removed 6 bases from V and 3 bases from J, with 15 bases in between. DNA of the CDR3: TGTGCCAGCAGGAAAGGAGGGGGGGGCTACAATGAGCAGTTCTTC. This codes for CASRKGGGGYNEQFF.

The table lists this clone with a count of one. The chain uses TRBV5-1 and TRBJ1-1; maybe TRBD1 (6 bases). The V end was cut by 1 base, the J end by 3 bases, with 7 bases between. This CDR3 spans 13 amino acids. Germline CDR1 SGHRS, CDR2 YFSETQ. CDR3: CASSLQGYTEAFF. The CDR3 DNA sequence: TGCGCCAGCAGCTTGCAGGGGTACACTGAAGCTTTCTTT.

The chain carries TRBV29-1 and TRBJ1-1; TRBD1 matches 7 bases. Germline trimming cut 7 bases from V and 0 bases from J; bases unmatched to any gene: 5. The CDR3 has 13 amino acids. CDR1 and CDR2 from the germline V gene are SQVTM and ANQGSEA. The CDR3 is CSARGQLNTEAFF. Written as DNA, the CDR3 is TGCAGCGCCCGGGGACAGCTGAACACTGAAGCTTTCTTT.

This chain connects TRBV30 to TRBJ2-7; 10 nucleotides match TRBD2. The CDR3 is 14 amino acids. Germline V lookup: CDR1 GTSNPN, CDR2 SVGIG (reference sequence). V shed 3 bases, J shed 2 bases, and the junction held 4 bases outside the gene matches. The CDR3 nucleotides are TGTGCCTGGAGCGAGACTAGCGGGCCCTACGAGCAGTACTTC. This codes for CAWSETSGPYEQYF.

The chain couples TRBV7-8 to TRBJ1-2, with D tentatively TRBD1 (6 bases). CDR3 length equals 15 residues. The germline V and J ends were trimmed by 2 bases and 4 bases, with 14 bases remaining between them. CDR1 and CDR2 from the germline V gene are SGHVS and FQNEAQ. In DNA, the CDR3 is TGTGCCAGCAGCTTACGGACAGATAATTTCTATGGCTACACCTTC. It is translated as CASSLRTDNFYGYTF.

The chain is built from TRBV10-3 and TRBJ2-1; D unresolved. Trimming removed 1 base from V and 8 bases from J, with 3 bases in between. This CDR3 contains 11 residues. Germline V lookup: CDR1 ENHRY, CDR2 SYGVKD. The CDR3 reads CAISEFDEQFF. CDR3 DNA sequence: TGTGCCATCAGTGAGTTCGATGAGCAGTTCTTC.

This clone was detected only once. The gene calls are TRBV9 and TRBJ2-2; D is possibly TRBD2 (5 bases). Germline V lookup: CDR1 SGDLS, CDR2 YYNGEE. V lost 4 bases, J lost 8 bases, and 18 bases lay in between. This CDR3 region has 15 residues. The CDR3 reads CASSYRGRVNGELFF. The CDR3 DNA reads as TGTGCCAGCAGCTATCGAGGGCGGGTAAATGGGGAGCTGTTTTTT. Looking up the rest from reference TRBV9 and TRBJ2-2 gives the full variable domain: DSGVTQTPKHLITATGQRVTLRCSPRSGDLSVYWYQQSLDQGLQFLIQYYNGEERAKGNILERFSAQQFPDLHSELNLSSLELGDSALYFCASSYRGRVNGELFFGEGSRLTVL.

The rearrangement uses TRBV13 and TRBJ1-2; no reliable D call. The germline V gene has CDR1 PRHDT and CDR2 FYEKMQ (reference sequence). The CDR3 loop spans 13 amino acids. The germline V and J ends were trimmed by 8 bases and 4 bases, with 14 bases remaining between them. CDR3 residues: CASGRGGSYGYTF. CDR3 DNA sequence: TGTGCCAGCGGGCGGGGTGGGTCCTATGGCTACACCTTC.

J is TRBJ1-1 and V is TRBV6-1; D perhaps matches TRBD1 (6 bases). The CDR3 is made up of 15 amino acids. Germline V gene data show CDR1 as MNHNS and CDR2 as SASEGT. Trimming removed 6 bases at V and 3 bases at J, with 17 bases between. The CDR3 nucleotides read TGTGCCAGCAGGGCAAAGGGGGAAGGGGACACTGAAGCTTTCTTT. Residues: CASRAKGEGDTEAFF.

V is TRBV30 and J is TRBJ1-1; a weak D match, TRBD1 (6 bases). The germline V gene encodes CDR1 GTSNPN and CDR2 SVGIG (reference sequence). Trimming cost V 3 bases and J 9 bases, with 17 bases left between them. The CDR3 runs 13 residues. The CDR3 reads CAWRRAGVWQAFF. The CDR3 DNA reads as TGTGCCTGGAGGAGGGCAGGGGTTTGGCAAGCTTTCTTT. Together with reference TRBV30 and TRBJ1-1, the CDR3 gives the full variable domain: SQTIHQWPATLVQPVGSPLSLECTVEGTSNPNLYWYRQAAGRGLQLLFYSVGIGQISSEVPQNLSASRPQDRQFILSSKKLLLSDSGFYLCAWRRAGVWQAFFGQGTRLTVV.

The rearrangement joins TRBV30 to TRBJ2-5; D remains ambiguous. The CDR3 has 12 amino acids. V was shortened by 2 bases and J by 2 bases, with 6 bases between the two germline ends. Germline lookup yields CDR1 GTSNPN and CDR2 SVGIG (reference sequence). CDR3 sequence (DNA): TGTGCCTGGAGTTTCGTGCAAGAGACCCAGTACTTC. It specifies CAWSFVQETQYF.

This clone has only a few counts. V gene TRBV29-1 combines with J gene TRBJ2-1; D perhaps matches TRBD1 (5 bases). Germline CDR1 SQVTM, CDR2 ANQGSEA. V was cut by 1 base and J by 5 bases, with 15 bases left in between. The CDR3 has 15 residues. CDR3 protein: CSVEGGQVTDNEQFF. The CDR3, as DNA: TGCAGCGTTGAAGGGGGCCAGGTCACCGACAATGAGCAGTTCTTC.

The chain joins TRBV29-1 to TRBJ2-1, with 8 positions matching TRBD1. CDR1 is SQVTM and CDR2 is ANQGSEA in the germline V gene. V trimming: 3 bases; J trimming: 4 bases; junction bases outside the gene matches: 5. This CDR3 region has 14 residues. CDR3 nucleotide sequence: TGCAGCGTTGATGGGGACAGGCGATACAATGAGCAGTTCTTC. This translates into CSVDGDRRYNEQFF.